The 2 T cell receptor beta chains reported below all come from one sample, sequenced in a study of cytomegalovirus exposure and HLA in healthy donors. Primers for the PCR totalled 60 Vbeta and 13 Jbeta. Measured with immunoSEQ multiplex PCR; TCRdb has only the in-frame clones, and not every one. Among roughly 180,000 clones listed, around 74% were seen once. Sequencing was performed on PBMCs. These TCRs come from a female donor in good health and CMV-seronegative.

The chain carries TRBV6-5 and TRBJ1-2; D might be TRBD1 (5 bases). This CDR3 region has 13 residues. Trimming removed 0 bases from V and 3 bases from J, with 5 bases in between. Germline CDR1 reads MNHEY; CDR2 reads SVGAGI. The CDR3 region is CASSYSGDYGYTF. CDR3 bases: TGTGCCAGCAGTTACTCAGGGGACTATGGCTACACCTTC.

This clone was observed a handful of times. The chain combines TRBV30 with TRBJ1-6; D is unresolved. This CDR3 is 15 amino acids long. Trimming took off 3 bases at V and 9 bases at J, with 18 bases between the two ends. Germline lookup yields CDR1 GTSNPN and CDR2 SVGIG (reference sequence). For the CDR3, the DNA is TGTGCCTGGAGGGTGCCCGGGGTTGTAGGTTCACCCCTCCACTTT. Protein: CAWRVPGVVGSPLHF.